The source of this T cell receptor (beta chain) is a study of OX40 agonist ivuxolimab in advanced cancers. On the study more broadly: Patients with hepatocellular carcinoma, melanoma, renal cell or head and neck cancer made up the dose-escalation patients.

The table came from immunoSEQ multiplex PCR; TCRdb's copy has only in-frame clones and leaves some out. The profile shows 69,000 or so clones, over 75% of them singletons. On this clone itself: Its antigen remains unidentified.

Trimming stripped 5 bases from V and 2 bases from J, with 10 bases between. The germline V gene has CDR1 SNHLY and CDR2 FYNNEI. CDR3 length equals 14 residues. Points from the study as a whole: People who partly responded at 0.1-3.0 mg/kg had some of the least clonal expansion seen. CD4+ and CD8+ blood T cells expanded clonally by week 6 at 0.1 to 3.0 mg/kg. Still undetermined is the antigen specificity of the expanded peripheral T cells.

The chain uses TRBV2 and TRBJ1-5, with D uncertain. The sequence was obtained from an adult with an advanced solid tumor such as melanoma, head and neck, liver or kidney cancer. The sample here was CD4+ or CD8+ T cells sorted from blood, taken in a trial of the OX40 agonist ivuxolimab. CDR3 amino acids: CASSPRRGNQPQHF. CDR3 in DNA: TGTGCCAGCAGTCCCCGCCGGGGCAATCAGCCCCAGCATTTT.